These 8 T cell receptor beta chains share one sample of origin, sequenced in a study of cytomegalovirus exposure and HLA in healthy donors. With 60 Vbeta and 13 Jbeta primers, the PCR was carried out. Profiled with immunoSEQ multiplex PCR; TCRdb holds only in-frame clones, not every one. The data hold some 120,000 clones, with roughly 86% observed a single time. Sequenced input: PBMCs. The receptors derive from a man aged 18 to 29 in good health and CMV-seronegative.

The chain carries TRBV6-6 and TRBJ1-2, with 8 bases lining up with TRBD1. Trimming at V came to 4 bases and at J to 3 bases, leaving 7 bases not matched to a gene. CDR1 is MNHNY and CDR2 is SVGAGI in the germline V gene (reference sequence). CDR3 length: 15 residues. The CDR3 nucleotides read TGTGCCAGCAGTTCTACAGGGGGTGTCGACTATGGCTACACCTTC. Translated, it gives CASSSTGGVDYGYTF.

The chain employs TRBV19 and TRBJ1-1; possible D gene TRBD1, 6 bases. Germline V lookup: CDR1 LNHDA, CDR2 SQIVND (reference sequence). The CDR3 covers 15 residues. The ends were cut back, 6 bases at V and 1 base at J, with 15 bases in the middle. CDR3: CASRGQGKWNTEAFF. DNA for the CDR3: TGTGCCAGTAGAGGGCAGGGGAAATGGAACACTGAAGCTTTCTTT.

The rearrangement uses TRBV4-3 and TRBJ1-2, with D maybe TRBD1 (5 bases). Germline V lookup: CDR1 LGHNA, CDR2 YSLEER. V lost 0 bases to trimming and J lost 5 bases, with 16 bases between them. The CDR3 contains 16 residues. CDR3 DNA sequence: TGCGCCAGCAGCCAAGATAGAGACAGCATGGGTTATGGCTACACCTTC. Protein sequence: CASSQDRDSMGYGYTF.

The chain joins TRBV7-9 to TRBJ2-7; 10 nucleotides line up with TRBD1. CDR1 is SEHNR, CDR2 FQNEAQ, per germline (reference sequence). The ends lost 3 bases at V and 3 bases at J; junction bases unmatched: 2. There are 14 residues in the CDR3. CDR3 amino acids: CASSLGDRGYEQYF. The CDR3 DNA is TGTGCCAGCAGCTTGGGGGACAGGGGCTACGAGCAGTACTTC.

V and J are TRBV5-1 and TRBJ1-1; 9 bases are a match to TRBD1. Germline V gene lookup returns CDR1 SGHRS and CDR2 YFSETQ. Losses at the gene ends were 5 bases for V and 7 bases for J; bases not matched to a gene: 9. There are 14 residues in the CDR3. For the CDR3, the DNA is TGCGCCAGCAGTCCCGGGACAGGGATCTTTGAAGCTTTCTTT. It translates to CASSPGTGIFEAFF.

The chain uses TRBV9 and TRBJ1-3; perhaps TRBD1 as D (6 bases). V gave up 3 bases and J gave up 2 bases, with 12 bases separating them. Germline V gene sequence: CDR1 SGDLS, CDR2 YYNGEE. There are 15 residues in the CDR3. CDR3 sequence: CASSGIQGAGNTIYF. DNA for the CDR3: TGTGCCAGCAGCGGCATACAGGGTGCTGGAAACACCATATATTTT. The variable domain in full, with the rest retrieved from reference TRBV9 and TRBJ1-3, is DSGVTQTPKHLITATGQRVTLRCSPRSGDLSVYWYQQSLDQGLQFLIQYYNGEERAKGNILERFSAQQFPDLHSELNLSSLELGDSALYFCASSGIQGAGNTIYFGEGSWLTVV.

The chain recombines TRBV5-1 with TRBJ1-2, with D possibly TRBD1 on 6 matching bases. The germline gives CDR1 SGHRS, CDR2 YFSETQ. CDR3 length equals 15 residues. Between the trimmed V and J ends, which lost 0 bases and 2 bases, there was a span of 11 bases. CDR3 amino acids: CASSLEQGKNYGYTF. CDR3 sequence (DNA): TGCGCCAGCAGCTTGGAGCAGGGGAAGAACTATGGCTACACCTTC.

The chain uses TRBV4-3 and TRBJ1-2, with D possibly TRBD1 on 5 matching bases. Germline assignment: CDR1 LGHNA and CDR2 YSLEER. Trimming took off 4 bases at V and 0 bases at J, with 12 bases between the two ends. This CDR3 contains 15 residues. The CDR3 region has the DNA TGCGCCAGCAGCCGAGGGAGGGGTACTAACTATGGCTACACCTTC. Translating gives CASSRGRGTNYGYTF.